One T cell receptor (beta chain) is described in this entry. The antigen remains unidentified. Germline V lookup: CDR1 MNHNY, CDR2 SVGAGI (reference sequence). Trimming took 6 bases from V and 4 from J; bases not matched to a gene: 6. CDR3 length equals 15 residues. The data originate from a study of Tregs in tolerant kidney transplant recipients. Profiling relied on immunoSEQ multiplex PCR, and the TCRdb table lists in-frame clones only, not all of them. The sample holds some 90,000 clones; around nine tenths are singletons and the top ten take 4.7%. The study, taken as a whole, reports: The small number of patients limits these findings pending further validation.

The sequencing input was CD8+ T cells from blood. The clonotype comes from a human donor in good health. The chain recombines TRBV6-6 with TRBJ2-1; 10 positions agree with TRBD1. CDR3 protein: CASSRGTGVYNEQFF. Here the CDR3 DNA reads TGTGCCAGCAGCCGCGGGACAGGGGTATACAATGAGCAGTTCTTC.